A single TCR beta chain is shown here with its context. Its antigen is undetermined. This entry belongs to a study of cytomegalovirus exposure and HLA in healthy donors. Study-wide points: Sequencing depth across donors, presence/absence analyses assumed, was roughly uniform. In vitro confirmation showed three CMV-associated chains to be CMV antigen specific. Available immune exposure information covered CMV serostatus only.

V lost 5 bases and J lost 6, with 16 bases in between. The CDR3 loop spans 14 amino acids. CDR1 MDHEN and CDR2 SYDVKM come from the germline V gene. PCR amplification relied on 60 Vbeta primers (plus 13 Jbeta primers). Original processing methods: The authors later counted about 80 million unique TCR beta chains, approximately 12 million of them shared. The repertoire was sequenced with immunoSEQ multiplex PCR; TCRdb's copy has only in-frame clones and lacks some. D and trimming come from the DNA, and the V and J calls and clone size come from that table. The sample totals some 120,000 clones. The chain has TRBV28 and TRBJ1-2, with D perhaps matching TRBD1 (5 bases). Sequencing input: PBMCs. The sequence was obtained from a man aged 40-50 years in good health and CMV-seronegative. DNA of the CDR3: TGTGCCAGCAGTAGTACAGGCGGGACGGATGGCTACACCTTC. Its translation: CASSSTGGTDGYTF.